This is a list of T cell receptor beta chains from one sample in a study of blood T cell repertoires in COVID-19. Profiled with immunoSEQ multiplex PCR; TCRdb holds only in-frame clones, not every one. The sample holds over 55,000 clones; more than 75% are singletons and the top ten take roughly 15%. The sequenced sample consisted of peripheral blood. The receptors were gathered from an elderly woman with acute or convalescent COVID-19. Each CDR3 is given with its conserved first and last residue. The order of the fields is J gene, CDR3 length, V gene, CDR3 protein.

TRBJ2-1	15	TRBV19	CASSKTGGAYNEQFF
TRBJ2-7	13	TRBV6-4	CASSEARGYEQYF
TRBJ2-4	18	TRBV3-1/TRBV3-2	CASSNFQSGRVAKNIQYF
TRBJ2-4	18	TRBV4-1	CASSQDTSGRASKNIQYF
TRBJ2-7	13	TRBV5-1	CASSLTGGGEQYF
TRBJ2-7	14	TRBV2	CASSGDRVSYEQYF
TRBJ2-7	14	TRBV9	CASSVEGLAGEQYF
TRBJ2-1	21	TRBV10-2	CASSEPLGLAGGPGGLNEQFF
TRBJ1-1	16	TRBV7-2	CASSLDLGTVNTEAFF
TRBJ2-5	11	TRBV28	CATQGRETQYF
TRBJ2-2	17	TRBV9	CASSGKTRDYNTGELFF
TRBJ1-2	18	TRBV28	CASSLLGAPIGGNYGYTF
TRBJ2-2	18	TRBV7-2	CASSLARMGGTNTGELFF
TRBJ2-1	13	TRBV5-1	CASRPSGRREQFF
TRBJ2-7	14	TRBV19	CASSIAGGTYEQYF
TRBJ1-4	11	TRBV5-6	CASSLEGKLFF
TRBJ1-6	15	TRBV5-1	CASSSRTEPNSPLHF
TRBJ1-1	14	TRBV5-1	CASRKRVGVTEAFF
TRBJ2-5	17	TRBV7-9	CASSPRTSGRVRETQYF
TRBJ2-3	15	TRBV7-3	CASSLSGGSTDTQYF
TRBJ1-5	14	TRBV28	CASMGLYSNQPQHF
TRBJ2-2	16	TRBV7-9	CASSREGTRGTGELFF
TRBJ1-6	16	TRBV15	CATSRSTGGPNSPLHF
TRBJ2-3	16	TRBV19	CASSTSTGFLTDTQYF
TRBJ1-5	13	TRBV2	CASFQGGGQPQHF
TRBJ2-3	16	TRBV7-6	CASSLVGSLSTDTQYF
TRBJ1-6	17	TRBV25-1	CASRHSGTGGYNSPLHF
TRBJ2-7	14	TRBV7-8	CASTGMGSSYEQYF
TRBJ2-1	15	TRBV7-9	CASSLTREYYNEQFF
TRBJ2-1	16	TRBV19	CASSTTGWTLYNEQFF
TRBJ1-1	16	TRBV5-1	CASATGEVFGDTEAFF
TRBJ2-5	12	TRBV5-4	CAVGTGQETQYF
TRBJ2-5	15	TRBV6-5	CASSWGLAGKETQYF